The clone carrying this T cell receptor (beta chain) has a single count. The entry originates in a study of cytomegalovirus exposure and HLA in healthy donors. The CDR3 totals 18 residues. The junction had 14 bases not matched to a gene; V was cut back by 2 bases and J by 4 bases. Germline CDR1 and CDR2: MGHRA and YSYEKL. The PCR used 60 Vbeta and 13 Jbeta primers. This table comes from immunoSEQ multiplex PCR, and its TCRdb copy is limited to in-frame clones, with some not included. The table lists 130,000 or so clones, around 79% of them singletons. Material: PBMCs. The receptor was isolated from a woman in her thirties or forties in good health and CMV-seropositive. V usage is TRBV4-1 and J usage is TRBJ2-3, with TRBD2 identical over 8 bases. The CDR3 loop is CASSQMDSAGGVADTQYF. CDR3 sequence (DNA): TGCGCCAGCAGCCAAATGGACTCCGCGGGGGGCGTTGCAGATACGCAGTATTTT.